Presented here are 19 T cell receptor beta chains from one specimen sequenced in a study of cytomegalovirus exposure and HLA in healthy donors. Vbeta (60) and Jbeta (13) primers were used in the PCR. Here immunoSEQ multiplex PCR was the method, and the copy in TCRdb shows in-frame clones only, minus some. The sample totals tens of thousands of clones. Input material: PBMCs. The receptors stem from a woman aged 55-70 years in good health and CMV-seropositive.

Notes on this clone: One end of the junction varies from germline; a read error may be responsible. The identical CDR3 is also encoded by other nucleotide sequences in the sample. The CDR3 bases are TGTGCCAGTAGAGACCCCTCGGGGGGGCGCAATTCACCCCTACACTTT. Translating it yields CASRDPSGGRNSPLHF. This sequence joins TRBV19 and TRBJ1-6, with a possible D match to TRBD1 (6 bases). This CDR3 has 16 amino acids. The germline CDR1 and CDR2 sequences are LNHDA and SQIVND (reference sequence). Filled out from reference TRBV19 and TRBJ1-6, the complete variable domain reads DGGITQSPKYLFRKEGQNVTLSCEQNLNHDAMYWYRQDPGQGLRLIYYSQIVNDFQKGDIAEGYSVSREKKESFPLTVTSAQKNPTAFYLCASRDPSGGRNSPLHFGNGTRLTVT.

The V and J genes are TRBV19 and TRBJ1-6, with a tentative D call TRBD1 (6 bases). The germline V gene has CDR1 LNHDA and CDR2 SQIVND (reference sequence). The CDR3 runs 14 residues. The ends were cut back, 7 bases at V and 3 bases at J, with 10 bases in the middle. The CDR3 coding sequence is TGTGCCAGTACTGTGGACAGCTATAATTCACCCCTCCACTTT. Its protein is CASTVDSYNSPLHF.

The CDR3 sequence: CASSPTGWNEQFF. The CDR3 nucleotides read TGTGCCAGCAGCCCCACGGGTTGGAATGAGCAGTTCTTC. The chain links TRBV5-6 to TRBJ2-1; no clear D. Germline lookup yields CDR1 SGHDT and CDR2 YYEEEE. V lost 4 bases and J 7 bases, leaving 12 bases between the germline ends. This CDR3 contains 13 residues. Complete variable domain (other parts from reference TRBV5-6 and TRBJ2-1): DAGVTQSPTHLIKTRGQQVTLRCSPKSGHDTVSWYQQALGQGPQFIFQYYEEEERQRGNFPDRFSGHQFPNYSSELNVNALLLGDSALYLCASSPTGWNEQFFGPGTRLTVL.

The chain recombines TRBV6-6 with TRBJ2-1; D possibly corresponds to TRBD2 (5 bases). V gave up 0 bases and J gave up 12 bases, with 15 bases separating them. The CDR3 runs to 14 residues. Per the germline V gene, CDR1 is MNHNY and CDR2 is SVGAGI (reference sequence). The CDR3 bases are TGTGCCAGCAGTTACTCGAACGAGGAGGCGGGGCAGTTCTTC. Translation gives CASSYSNEEAGQFF.

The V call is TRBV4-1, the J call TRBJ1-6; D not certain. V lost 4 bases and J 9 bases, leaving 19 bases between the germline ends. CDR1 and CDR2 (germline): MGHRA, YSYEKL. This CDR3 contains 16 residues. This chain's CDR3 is CASSPSPGPLVSPLHF. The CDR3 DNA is TGCGCCAGCAGCCCCTCCCCTGGGCCCCTCGTTTCACCCCTCCACTTT.

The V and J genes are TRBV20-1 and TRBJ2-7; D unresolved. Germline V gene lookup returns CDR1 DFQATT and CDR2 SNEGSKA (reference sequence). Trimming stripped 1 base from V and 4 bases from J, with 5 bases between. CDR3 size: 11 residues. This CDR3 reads CSARGTYEQYF. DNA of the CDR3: TGCAGTGCTAGAGGCACTTACGAGCAGTACTTC.

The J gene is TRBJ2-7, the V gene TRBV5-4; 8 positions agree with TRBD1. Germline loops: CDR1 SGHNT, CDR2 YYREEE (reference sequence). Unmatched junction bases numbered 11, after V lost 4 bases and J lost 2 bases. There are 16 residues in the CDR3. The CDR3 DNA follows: TGTGCCAGCAGCCGGACAGGGTTGGTCACCGCCTACGAGCAGTACTTC. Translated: CASSRTGLVTAYEQYF.

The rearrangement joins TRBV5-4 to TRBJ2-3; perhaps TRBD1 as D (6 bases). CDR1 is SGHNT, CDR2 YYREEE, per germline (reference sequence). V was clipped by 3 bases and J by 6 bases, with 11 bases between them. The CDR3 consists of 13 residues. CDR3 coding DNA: TGTGCCAGCAGCTCCCAGGGGATGGATACGCAGTATTTT. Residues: CASSSQGMDTQYF.

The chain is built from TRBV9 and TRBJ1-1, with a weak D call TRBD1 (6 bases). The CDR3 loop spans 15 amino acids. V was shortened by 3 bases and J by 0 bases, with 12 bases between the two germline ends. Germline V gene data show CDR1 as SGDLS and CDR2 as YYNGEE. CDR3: CASSARTEMNTEAFF. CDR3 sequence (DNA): TGTGCCAGCAGCGCCCGGACAGAGATGAACACTGAAGCTTTCTTT.

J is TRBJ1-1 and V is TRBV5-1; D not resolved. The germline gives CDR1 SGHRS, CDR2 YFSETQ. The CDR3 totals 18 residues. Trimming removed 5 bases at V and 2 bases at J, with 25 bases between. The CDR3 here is CASRTDGSGVGSNTEAFF. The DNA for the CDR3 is TGCGCCAGCAGGACCGACGGTTCGGGAGTGGGGAGTAACACTGAAGCTTTCTTT.

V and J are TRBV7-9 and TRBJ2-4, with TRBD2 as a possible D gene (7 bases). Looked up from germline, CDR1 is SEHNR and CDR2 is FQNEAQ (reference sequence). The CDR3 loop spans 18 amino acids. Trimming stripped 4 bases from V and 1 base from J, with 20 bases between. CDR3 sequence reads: CASSSPGGGDRAKNIQYF. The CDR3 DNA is TGTGCCAGCAGCTCCCCCGGAGGGGGGGATAGGGCCAAAAACATTCAGTACTTC.

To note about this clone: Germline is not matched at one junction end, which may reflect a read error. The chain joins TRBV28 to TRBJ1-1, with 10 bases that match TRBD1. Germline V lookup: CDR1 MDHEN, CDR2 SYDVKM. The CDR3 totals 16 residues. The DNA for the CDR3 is TGTGCCAGCAGGGCCAGGACAGGGGGAGATAACACTGAAGATTTCTTT. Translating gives CASRARTGGDNTEDFF.

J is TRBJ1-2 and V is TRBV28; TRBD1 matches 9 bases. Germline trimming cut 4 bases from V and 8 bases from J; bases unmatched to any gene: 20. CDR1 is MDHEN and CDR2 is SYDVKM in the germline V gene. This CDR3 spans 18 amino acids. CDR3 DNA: TGTGCCAGCAGTTCGCCAGCCGAGGACAGGGGAGTAGGGAGGGGCTACACCTTC. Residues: CASSSPAEDRGVGRGYTF.

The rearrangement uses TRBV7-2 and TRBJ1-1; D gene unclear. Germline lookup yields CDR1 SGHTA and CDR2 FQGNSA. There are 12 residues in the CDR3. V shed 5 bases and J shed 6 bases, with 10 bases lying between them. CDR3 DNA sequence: TGTGCCAGCAGCCCGTTAGCGTCTGAAGCTTTCTTT. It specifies CASSPLASEAFF.

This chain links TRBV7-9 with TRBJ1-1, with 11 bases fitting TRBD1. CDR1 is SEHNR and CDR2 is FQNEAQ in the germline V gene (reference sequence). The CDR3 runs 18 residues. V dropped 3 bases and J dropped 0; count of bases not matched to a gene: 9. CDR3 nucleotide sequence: TGTGCCAGCAGCTTGGACGAAGGACAGGGGGCGATGAACACTGAAGCTTTCTTT. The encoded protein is CASSLDEGQGAMNTEAFF.

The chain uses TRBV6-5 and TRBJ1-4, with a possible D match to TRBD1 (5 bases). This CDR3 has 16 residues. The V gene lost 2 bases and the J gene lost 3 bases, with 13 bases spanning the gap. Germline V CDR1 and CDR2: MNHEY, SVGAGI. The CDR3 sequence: CASSYRRGRANEKLFF. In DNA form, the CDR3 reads TGTGCCAGCAGTTACCGGCGGGGGAGGGCTAATGAAAAACTGTTTTTT.

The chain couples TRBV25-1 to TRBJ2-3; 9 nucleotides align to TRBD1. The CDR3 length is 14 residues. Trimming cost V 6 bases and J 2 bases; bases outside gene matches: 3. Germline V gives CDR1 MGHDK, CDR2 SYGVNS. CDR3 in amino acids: CASSRQGDTDTQYF. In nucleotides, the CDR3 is TGTGCCAGCAGCAGACAGGGGGACACAGATACGCAGTATTTT.

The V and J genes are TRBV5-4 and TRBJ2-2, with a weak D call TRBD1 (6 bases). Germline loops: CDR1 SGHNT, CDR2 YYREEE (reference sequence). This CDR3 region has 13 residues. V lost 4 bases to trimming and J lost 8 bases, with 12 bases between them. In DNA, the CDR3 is TGTGCCAGCAGCGCAGGGGCGAGGGGGGAGCTGTTTTTT. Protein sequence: CASSAGARGELFF.

The CDR3 loop is CASSSTGTGAYNEQFF. CDR3 coding DNA: TGTGCCAGCAGTTCTACCGGGACAGGGGCCTACAATGAGCAGTTCTTC. This sequence joins TRBV6-5 and TRBJ2-1, with 10 bases aligning to TRBD1. This CDR3 has 16 amino acids. With 4 bases clipped from V and 2 bases from J, the junction kept 5 bases outside the gene matches. Per the germline V gene, CDR1 is MNHEY and CDR2 is SVGAGI.